This TCR beta chain emerged from a study of response to subunit inactivated influenza vaccine. One entry per CDR3 protein results from TCRdb running MiXCR on the RT-PCR reads. The table has about 520,000 distinct CDR3 sequences, approximately 24% seen once. Germline values: CDR1 KGHSH, CDR2 LQKENI. This CDR3 region has 18 residues. J was trimmed by 0 bases and V by 0 bases; bases with no gene match: 5. The sequence was collected from a man aged 50 to 59 who received an inactivated influenza vaccine. The sample here was CD4+ T cells sorted from PBMCs, taken 5 days after vaccination. V gene TRBV18 combines with J gene TRBJ2-6, with 7 bases fitting TRBD1. The CDR3 region has the DNA TGTGCCAGCTCACCACCAGGGGACAGTAGCTCTGGGGCCAACGTCCTGACTTTC. This encodes CASSPPGDSSSGANVLTF.